The 2 T cell receptor beta chains listed next were all sequenced from one sample in a study of T cell responses to AZD1222 COVID-19 vaccine. This table comes from immunoSEQ multiplex PCR, and its TCRdb copy is limited to in-frame clones, with some not included. The sample includes fewer than 200,000 clones, 85% to 90% of them seen just once. The input for sequencing was peripheral blood, taken 28 days after the second AZD1222 dose. All receptors derive from an adult who received the AZD1222 COVID-19 vaccine.

This rearrangement joins TRBV6-6 to TRBJ1-4; D gene uncertain. The V and J ends lost 6 bases and 6 bases respectively, with 8 bases between them. Germline V gives CDR1 MNHNY, CDR2 SVGAGI (reference sequence). The CDR3 covers 12 residues. The CDR3 region is CASSTGYEKLFF. The CDR3 nucleotides read TGTGCCAGCAGCACGGGGTATGAAAAACTGTTTTTT.

In its sample, this clone was seen a few times. The chain links TRBV2 to TRBJ1-5; D is undetermined. The CDR3 runs to 12 residues. Germline V gives CDR1 SNHLY, CDR2 FYNNEI. V dropped 5 bases and J dropped 3 bases, with 5 bases sitting between them. CDR3: CASSFLNQPQHF. The CDR3 coding sequence is TGTGCCAGCAGTTTCCTCAATCAGCCCCAGCATTTT.